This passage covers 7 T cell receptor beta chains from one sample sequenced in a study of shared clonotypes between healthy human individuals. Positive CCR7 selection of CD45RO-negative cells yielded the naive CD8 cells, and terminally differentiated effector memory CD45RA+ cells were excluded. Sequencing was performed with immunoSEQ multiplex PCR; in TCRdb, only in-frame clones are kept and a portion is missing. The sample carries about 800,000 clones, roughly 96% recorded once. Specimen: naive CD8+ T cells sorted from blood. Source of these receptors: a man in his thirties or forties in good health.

The CDR3 is CASSERDRAYNEKLFF. Written as DNA, the CDR3 is TGTGCCAGCAGTGAGCGGGACAGGGCGTATAATGAAAAACTGTTTTTT. J is TRBJ1-4 and V is TRBV2; TRBD1 matches 9 bases. The V and J ends lost 3 bases and 4 bases, in that order; junction bases with no gene match: 6. The CDR3 consists of 16 residues. Germline CDR1 is SNHLY and CDR2 is FYNNEI.

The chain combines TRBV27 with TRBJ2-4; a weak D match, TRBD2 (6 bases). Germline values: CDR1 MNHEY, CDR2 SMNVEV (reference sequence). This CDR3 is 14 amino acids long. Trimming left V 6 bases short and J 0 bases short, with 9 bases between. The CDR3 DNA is TGTGCCAGCAGCTTGGGACTAGCCAAAAACATTCAGTACTTC. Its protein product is CASSLGLAKNIQYF.

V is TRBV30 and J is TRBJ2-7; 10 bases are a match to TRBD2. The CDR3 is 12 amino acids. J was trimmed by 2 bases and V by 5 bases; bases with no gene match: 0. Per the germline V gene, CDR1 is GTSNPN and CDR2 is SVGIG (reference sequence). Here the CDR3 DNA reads TGTGCCTGGGGGACTAGCGCCTACGAGCAGTACTTC. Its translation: CAWGTSAYEQYF.

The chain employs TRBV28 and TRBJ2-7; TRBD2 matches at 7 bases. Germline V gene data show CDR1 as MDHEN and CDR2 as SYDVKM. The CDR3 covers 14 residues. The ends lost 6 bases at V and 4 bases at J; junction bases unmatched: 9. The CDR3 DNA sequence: TGTGCCAGCAGCACGAGCGGGACGCTTTACGAGCAGTACTTC. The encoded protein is CASSTSGTLYEQYF.

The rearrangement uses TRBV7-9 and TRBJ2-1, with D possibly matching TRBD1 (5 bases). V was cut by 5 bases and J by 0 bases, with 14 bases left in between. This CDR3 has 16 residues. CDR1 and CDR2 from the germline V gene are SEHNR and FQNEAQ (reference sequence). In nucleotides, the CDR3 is TGTGCCAGCAGCCCGTGGACACCGAGCTCCTACAATGAGCAGTTCTTC. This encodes CASSPWTPSSYNEQFF.

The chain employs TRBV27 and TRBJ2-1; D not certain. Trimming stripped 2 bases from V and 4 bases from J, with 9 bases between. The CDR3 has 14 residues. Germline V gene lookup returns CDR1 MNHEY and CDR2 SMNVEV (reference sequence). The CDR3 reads CASSLTARYNEQFF. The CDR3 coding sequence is TGTGCCAGCAGTTTAACCGCGCGATACAATGAGCAGTTCTTC.

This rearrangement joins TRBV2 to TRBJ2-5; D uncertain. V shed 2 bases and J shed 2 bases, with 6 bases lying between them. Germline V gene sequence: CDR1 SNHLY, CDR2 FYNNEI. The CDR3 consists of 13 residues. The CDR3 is CASSEFLQETQYF. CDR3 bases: TGTGCCAGCAGTGAATTCCTACAAGAGACCCAGTACTTC.